One and the same sample provided the 20 T cell receptor beta chains below, sequenced in a study of shared clonotypes between healthy human individuals (TCRdb year 2020). The protocol used for the library was the immunoSEQ multiplex PCR assay. This is the immuneACCESS table as TCRdb keeps it, with only in-frame sequences that have V and J called. A part of the clones is gone; compared with another copy, unresolved V genes explain less than half, and the rest is unexplained. Present in this sample are approximately 1.4 million clones, under 99% of which were seen just once. Clones ranked in the top ten supply approximately 0.45% of the sample. The sample comprised naive CD4+ T cells sorted from blood. Sample cell subset or site, as interpreted from the label and publication: CD45RA+ positively selected. The receptors were gathered from a man aged 30-40 years in good health.

The chain recombines TRBV2 with TRBJ2-5; D is unresolved. With 3 bases removed from V and 3 bases from J, the gap between germline ends came to 11 bases. The CDR3 has 14 amino acids. The germline gives CDR1 SNHLY, CDR2 FYNNEI. The CDR3 reads CASSENRVKETQYF. The DNA of the CDR3 is TGTGCCAGCAGTGAGAACCGAGTTAAAGAGACCCAGTACTTC.

The chain joins TRBV7-8 to TRBJ2-7; 10 bases line up with TRBD2. V was pared by 0 bases and J by 6 bases, with 8 bases of the junction left unmatched. Per the germline V gene, CDR1 is SGHVS and CDR2 is FQNEAQ. The CDR3 runs to 16 residues. The CDR3 region is CASSLARLAGAGEQYF. The CDR3 bases are TGTGCCAGCAGCTTAGCGCGGCTAGCGGGAGCGGGCGAGCAGTACTTC.

This clone was seen once. This rearrangement joins TRBV7-6 to TRBJ1-1, with D possibly being TRBD1 (5 bases). The CDR3 has 14 amino acids. The ends were cut back, 2 bases at V and 5 bases at J, with 12 bases in the middle. Germline CDR1 and CDR2: SGHVS and FNYEAQ. This CDR3 is CASSLSSGGTEAFF. The CDR3 coding sequence is TGTGCCAGCAGCTTAAGTTCGGGGGGAACTGAAGCTTTCTTT.

This chain uses TRBV5-4 with TRBJ1-1; 7 bases align to TRBD1. CDR1 is SGHNT, CDR2 YYREEE, per germline (reference sequence). The CDR3 has 15 residues. Losses at the gene ends were 5 bases for V and 5 bases for J; bases not matched to a gene: 12. Here the CDR3 reads CASRTGTARRTEAFF. Here the CDR3 DNA reads TGTGCCAGCAGGACTGGGACAGCGAGACGGACTGAAGCTTTCTTT.

The V and J genes are TRBV7-8 and TRBJ1-1, with TRBD1 as a possible D gene (6 bases). The CDR3 consists of 18 residues. CDR1 is SGHVS and CDR2 is FQNEAQ in the germline V gene. With 2 bases removed from V and 1 base from J, the gap between germline ends came to 20 bases. CDR3 bases: TGTGCCAGCAGCTTATGGGGAGGGGGTCGCTCTCGGAACACTGAAGCTTTCTTT. Its protein is CASSLWGGGRSRNTEAFF.

The V call is TRBV9, the J call TRBJ2-7, with D possibly TRBD2 on 6 matching bases. Per the germline V gene, CDR1 is SGDLS and CDR2 is YYNGEE. The length of the CDR3 is 14 residues. V dropped 3 bases and J dropped 0 bases, with 10 bases sitting between them. The chain's CDR3 is CASSGDWSSYEQYF. Here the CDR3 DNA reads TGTGCCAGCAGCGGGGACTGGAGCTCCTACGAGCAGTACTTC.

This chain links TRBV15 with TRBJ1-3; no firm D call. V was cut by 0 bases and J by 1 base, with 7 bases left in between. From germline, CDR1 is LNHNV and CDR2 YYDKDF (reference sequence). CDR3 length equals 15 residues. The CDR3 loop is CATSRDRLSGNTIYF. The CDR3 nucleotides read TGTGCCACCAGCAGAGACAGGTTGTCTGGAAACACCATATATTTT. The entire variable domain, with the rest obtained from reference TRBV15 and TRBJ1-3, is as follows: DAMVIQNPRYQVTQFGKPVTLSCSQTLNHNVMYWYQQKSSQAPKLLFHYYDKDFNNEADTPDNFQSRRPNTSFCFLDIRSPGLGDTAMYLCATSRDRLSGNTIYFGEGSWLTVV.

The chain combines TRBV25-1 with TRBJ2-2; 7 bases are shared with TRBD2. CDR1 is MGHDK, CDR2 SYGVNS, per germline. This CDR3 region has 14 residues. After removal of 6 bases from V and 1 base from J, the junction contained 2 bases not matched to a gene. CDR3 nucleotide sequence: TGTGCCAGCAGGGCTAGCGGGAACACCGGGGAGCTGTTTTTT. This translates into CASRASGNTGELFF.

This chain uses TRBV7-8 with TRBJ1-5, with D possibly being TRBD1 (6 bases). Germline lookup yields CDR1 SGHVS and CDR2 FQNEAQ. CDR3 length equals 16 residues. Between the trimmed V and J ends, which lost 7 bases and 0 bases, there was a span of 16 bases. This CDR3 is CASTPGHRDSNQPQHF. The CDR3 DNA reads TGTGCCAGCACCCCAGGCCACAGGGATAGCAATCAGCCCCAGCATTTT.

The chain recombines TRBV28 with TRBJ1-1; maybe TRBD1 (5 bases). The CDR3 is 12 residues long. Deletions cut 6 bases from V and 7 bases from J, with 12 bases between. Germline-derived CDR1 and CDR2 are MDHEN and SYDVKM. This CDR3 reads CASSFTGGEAFF. The CDR3 region has the DNA TGTGCCAGCAGCTTCACGGGGGGTGAAGCTTTCTTT. The full variable domain, with the rest looked up from reference TRBV28 and TRBJ1-1, is DVKVTQSSRYLVKRTGEKVFLECVQDMDHENMFWYRQDPGLGLRLIYFSYDVKMKEKGDIPEGYSVSREKKERFSLILESASTNQTSMYLCASSFTGGEAFFGQGTRLTVV.

As regards this clone: Additional DNA sequences in this sample encode the identical CDR3. The chain links TRBV7-9 to TRBJ1-4; D perhaps matches TRBD1 (6 bases). The CDR3 extends over 15 amino acids. V lost 0 bases and J 8 bases, leaving 13 bases between the germline ends. CDR1 is SEHNR and CDR2 is FQNEAQ in the germline V gene (reference sequence). The CDR3 loop is CASSLAGQGNEKLFF. The CDR3 nucleotides are TGTGCCAGCAGCTTAGCGGGGCAGGGGAACGAAAAACTGTTTTTT.

In regard to this clone: The sample contains more than one DNA sequence encoding this CDR3. The V and J genes are TRBV9 and TRBJ2-3, with D possibly TRBD2 on 5 matching bases. CDR1 is SGDLS and CDR2 is YYNGEE in the germline V gene. The CDR3 totals 13 residues. V dropped 2 bases and J dropped 6 bases, with 10 bases sitting between them. The CDR3: CASSVGGLDTQYF. The CDR3 DNA reads TGTGCCAGCAGCGTGGGCGGACTGGATACGCAGTATTTT.

V gene TRBV19 combines with J gene TRBJ2-6, with 8 nucleotides matching TRBD2. V was pared by 5 bases and J by 0 bases, with 15 bases of the junction left unmatched. This CDR3 comprises 20 residues. The germline V gene encodes CDR1 LNHDA and CDR2 SQIVND (reference sequence). This CDR3 reads CASSPAGLGRRSSGANVLTF. The CDR3 nucleotides are TGTGCCAGTAGTCCCGCGGGACTAGGGCGGAGAAGCTCTGGGGCCAACGTCCTGACTTTC. Using reference TRBV19 and TRBJ2-6 for the parts outside the CDR3, the full variable domain is DGGITQSPKYLFRKEGQNVTLSCEQNLNHDAMYWYRQDPGQGLRLIYYSQIVNDFQKGDIAEGYSVSREKKESFPLTVTSAQKNPTAFYLCASSPAGLGRRSSGANVLTFGAGSRLTVL.

The chain is built from TRBV29-1 and TRBJ2-5; D not resolved. From germline, CDR1 is SQVTM and CDR2 ANQGSEA. The CDR3 has 12 residues. Trimming took off 5 bases at V and 8 bases at J, with 15 bases between the two ends. Here the CDR3 DNA reads TGCAGCGTTCCCGACACCACTACAACCCAGTACTTC. As protein: CSVPDTTTTQYF.

For this clone: The same CDR3 can be traced to other DNA sequences in this sample. This sequence joins TRBV5-4 and TRBJ2-7; no clear D. Looked up from germline, CDR1 is SGHNT and CDR2 is YYREEE (reference sequence). V lost 1 base and J lost 4, with 6 bases in between. The CDR3 has 12 residues. The CDR3 loop reads CASSLSGYEQYF. The CDR3 DNA reads as TGTGCCAGCAGCTTGAGTGGGTACGAGCAGTACTTC.

V gene TRBV30 combines with J gene TRBJ1-4, with 12 bases lining up with TRBD1. The CDR3 has 19 residues. With V trimmed by 1 base and J by 5 bases, 14 bases remained unmatched. In germline, CDR1 is GTSNPN, CDR2 SVGIG (reference sequence). DNA for the CDR3: TGTGCCTGGAGTGGAGGGACAGGGGGCGAGTCGTGGCGAAATGAAAAACTGTTTTTT. It yields the protein CAWSGGTGGESWRNEKLFF. Looking up the rest from reference TRBV30 and TRBJ1-4 gives the full variable domain: SQTIHQWPATLVQPVGSPLSLECTVEGTSNPNLYWYRQAAGRGLQLLFYSVGIGQISSEVPQNLSASRPQDRQFILSSKKLLLSDSGFYLCAWSGGTGGESWRNEKLFFGSGTQLSVL.

The J gene is TRBJ2-7, the V gene TRBV27; no firm D call. The CDR3 has 14 residues. CDR1 MNHEY and CDR2 SMNVEV come from the germline V gene (reference sequence). With 6 bases removed from V and 3 bases from J, the gap between germline ends came to 15 bases. CDR3 protein: CASSSYRVSYEQYF. CDR3 in DNA: TGTGCCAGCAGCTCGTATAGGGTTAGCTACGAGCAGTACTTC.

The chain joins TRBV27 to TRBJ1-1, with D uncertain. Trimming took off 1 base at V and 3 bases at J, with 6 bases between the two ends. In germline, CDR1 is MNHEY, CDR2 SMNVEV (reference sequence). The CDR3 extends over 13 amino acids. In DNA, the CDR3 is TGTGCCAGCAGTTTATTTGTCGACACTGAAGCTTTCTTT. This encodes CASSLFVDTEAFF.

The rearrangement links TRBV11-2 to TRBJ2-7; 13 bases agree with TRBD2. Per the germline V gene, CDR1 is SGHAT and CDR2 is FQNNGV. The CDR3 sequence is 14 residues long. After removal of 6 bases from V and 4 bases from J, the junction contained 3 bases not matched to a gene. This CDR3 reads CASSRTSGRYEQYF. For the CDR3, the DNA is TGTGCCAGCAGTCGGACTAGCGGGAGATACGAGCAGTACTTC.

This sequence joins TRBV2 and TRBJ2-2, with TRBD2 as a possible D gene (7 bases). The V and J ends lost 8 bases and 6 bases respectively, with 13 bases between them. The CDR3 runs 13 residues. In germline, CDR1 is SNHLY, CDR2 FYNNEI. The CDR3 nucleotides are TGTGCCAGCCGAGGGGGGGGCCCCGGGGAGCTGTTTTTT. This codes for CASRGGGPGELFF.